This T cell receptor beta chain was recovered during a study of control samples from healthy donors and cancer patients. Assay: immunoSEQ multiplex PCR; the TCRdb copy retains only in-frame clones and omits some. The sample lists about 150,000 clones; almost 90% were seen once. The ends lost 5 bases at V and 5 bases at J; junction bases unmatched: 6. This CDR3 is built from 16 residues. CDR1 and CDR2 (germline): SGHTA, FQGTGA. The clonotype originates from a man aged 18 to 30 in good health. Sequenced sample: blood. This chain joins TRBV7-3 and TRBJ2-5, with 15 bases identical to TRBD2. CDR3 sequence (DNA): TGTGCCAGCAGCATCGGACTAGCGGGGGGGCCCGAGACCCAGTACTTC. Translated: CASSIGLAGGPETQYF. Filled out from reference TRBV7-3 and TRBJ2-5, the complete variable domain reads GAGVSQTPSNKVTEKGKYVELRCDPISGHTALYWYRQSLGQGPEFLIYFQGTGAADDSGLPNDRFFAVRPEGSVSTLKIQRTERGDSAVYLCASSIGLAGGPETQYFGPGTRLLVL.